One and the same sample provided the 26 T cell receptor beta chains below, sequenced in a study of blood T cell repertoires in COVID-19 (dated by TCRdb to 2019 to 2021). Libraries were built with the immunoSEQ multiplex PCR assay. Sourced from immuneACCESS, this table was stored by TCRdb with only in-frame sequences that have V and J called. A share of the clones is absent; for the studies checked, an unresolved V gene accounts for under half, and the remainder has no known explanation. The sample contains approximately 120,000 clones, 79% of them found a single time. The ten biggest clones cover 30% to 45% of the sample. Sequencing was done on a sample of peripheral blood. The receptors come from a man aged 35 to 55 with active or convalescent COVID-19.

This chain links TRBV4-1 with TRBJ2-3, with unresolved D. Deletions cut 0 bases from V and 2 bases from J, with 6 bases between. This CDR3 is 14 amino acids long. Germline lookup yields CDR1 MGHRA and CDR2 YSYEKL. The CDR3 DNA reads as TGCGCCAGCAGCCAAGAAAGAGTCACAGATACGCAGTATTTT. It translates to CASSQERVTDTQYF.

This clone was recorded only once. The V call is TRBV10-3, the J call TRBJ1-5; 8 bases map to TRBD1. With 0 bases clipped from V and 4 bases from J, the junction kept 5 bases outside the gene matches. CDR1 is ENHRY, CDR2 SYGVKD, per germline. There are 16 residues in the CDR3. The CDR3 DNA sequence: TGTGCCATCAGTGAGTCCGGGACAGGAGGGAATCAGCCCCAGCATTTT. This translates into CAISESGTGGNQPQHF.

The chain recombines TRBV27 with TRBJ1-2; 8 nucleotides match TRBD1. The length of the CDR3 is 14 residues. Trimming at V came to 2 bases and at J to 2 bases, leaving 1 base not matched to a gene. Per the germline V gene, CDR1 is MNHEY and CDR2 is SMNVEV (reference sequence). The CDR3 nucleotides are TGTGCCAGCAGTTTACAGGGGGCCAACTATGGCTACACCTTC. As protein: CASSLQGANYGYTF.

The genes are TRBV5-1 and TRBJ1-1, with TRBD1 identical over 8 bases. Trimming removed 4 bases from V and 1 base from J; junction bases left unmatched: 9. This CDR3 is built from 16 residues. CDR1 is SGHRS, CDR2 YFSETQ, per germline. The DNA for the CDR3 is TGCGCCAGCAGCCGATGGACAGGGAGCGGGAACACTGAAGCTTTCTTT. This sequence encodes CASSRWTGSGNTEAFF.

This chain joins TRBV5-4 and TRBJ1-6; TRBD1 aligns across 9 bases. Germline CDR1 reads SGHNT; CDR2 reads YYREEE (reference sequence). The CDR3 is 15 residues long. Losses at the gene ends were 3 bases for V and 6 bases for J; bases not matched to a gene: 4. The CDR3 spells CASSYRDRANSPLHF. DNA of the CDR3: TGTGCCAGCAGCTACCGGGACAGGGCTAATTCACCCCTCCACTTT. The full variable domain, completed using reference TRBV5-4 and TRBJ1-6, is ETGVTQSPTHLIKTRGQQVTLRCSSQSGHNTVSWYQQALGQGPQFIFQYYREEENGRGNFPPRFSGLQFPNYSSELNVNALELDDSALYLCASSYRDRANSPLHFGNGTRLTVT.

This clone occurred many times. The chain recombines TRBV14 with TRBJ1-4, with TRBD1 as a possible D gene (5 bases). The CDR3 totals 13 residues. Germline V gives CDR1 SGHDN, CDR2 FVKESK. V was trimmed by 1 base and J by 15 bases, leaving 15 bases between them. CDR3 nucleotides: TGTGCCAGCAGCCAAGGAGGCTCAGGGAAAGTGTTTTTT. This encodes CASSQGGSGKVFF.

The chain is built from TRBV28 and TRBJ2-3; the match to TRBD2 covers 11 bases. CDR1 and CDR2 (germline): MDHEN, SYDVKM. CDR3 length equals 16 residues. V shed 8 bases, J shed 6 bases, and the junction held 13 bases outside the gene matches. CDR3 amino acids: CASDKTSGVVWDTQYF. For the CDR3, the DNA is TGTGCCAGCGACAAGACTAGCGGGGTTGTTTGGGATACGCAGTATTTT.

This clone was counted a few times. CDR3 region: CASTYQGDTEAFF. The CDR3 nucleotides read TGTGCCAGCACCTATCAGGGTGACACTGAAGCTTTCTTT. V is TRBV3-1 (or the pseudogene TRBV3-2) and J is TRBJ1-1; the D gene is possibly TRBD1 (5 bases). CDR3 length: 13 residues. Trimming stripped 7 bases from V and 3 bases from J, with 12 bases between. The V gene's germline CDR1 is LGHDT and CDR2 YNNKEL (reference sequence).

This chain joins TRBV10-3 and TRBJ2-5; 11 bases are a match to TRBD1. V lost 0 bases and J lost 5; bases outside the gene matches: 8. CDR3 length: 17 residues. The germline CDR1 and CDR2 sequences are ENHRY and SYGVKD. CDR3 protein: CAISESSGQGAGETQYF. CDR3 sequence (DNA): TGTGCCATCAGTGAGTCGTCCGGACAGGGGGCCGGGGAGACCCAGTACTTC.

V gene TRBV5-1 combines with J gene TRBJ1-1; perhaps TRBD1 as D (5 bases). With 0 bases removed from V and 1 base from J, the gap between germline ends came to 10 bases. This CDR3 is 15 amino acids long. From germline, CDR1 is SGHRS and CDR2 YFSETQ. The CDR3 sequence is CASSLAQGRNTEAFF. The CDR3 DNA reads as TGCGCCAGCAGCTTGGCCCAGGGTCGGAACACTGAAGCTTTCTTT.

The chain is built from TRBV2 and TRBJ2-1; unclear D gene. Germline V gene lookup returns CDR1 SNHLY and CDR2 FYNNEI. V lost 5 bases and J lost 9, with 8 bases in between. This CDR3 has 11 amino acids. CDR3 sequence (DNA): TGTGCCAGCAGTCCAAGCTCTGAGCAGTTCTTC. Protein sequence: CASSPSSEQFF.

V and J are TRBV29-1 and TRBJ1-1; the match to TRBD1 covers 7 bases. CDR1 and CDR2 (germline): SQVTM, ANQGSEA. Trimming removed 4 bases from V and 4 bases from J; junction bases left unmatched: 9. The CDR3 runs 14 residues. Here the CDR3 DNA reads TGCAGCGTTGCCTCGACAGGGAGTGTCACTGAAGCTTTCTTT. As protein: CSVASTGSVTEAFF.

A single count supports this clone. The CDR3, as DNA: TGTGCCAGCAGCTTACAGGGGGGCACTGAAGCTTTCTTT. Its protein product is CASSLQGGTEAFF. The chain recombines TRBV7-3 with TRBJ1-1; 7 nucleotides match TRBD1. The CDR3 consists of 13 residues. CDR1 and CDR2 from the germline V gene are SGHTA and FQGTGA. After removal of 2 bases from V and 4 bases from J, the junction contained 1 base not matched to a gene.

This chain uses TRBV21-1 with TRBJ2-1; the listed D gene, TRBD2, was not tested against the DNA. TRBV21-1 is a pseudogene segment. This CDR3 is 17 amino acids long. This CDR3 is CASSILNLAGGHYEQFF. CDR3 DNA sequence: TGTGCCAGCAGCATCCTGAATCTAGCGGGAGGGCACTATGAGCAGTTCTTC.

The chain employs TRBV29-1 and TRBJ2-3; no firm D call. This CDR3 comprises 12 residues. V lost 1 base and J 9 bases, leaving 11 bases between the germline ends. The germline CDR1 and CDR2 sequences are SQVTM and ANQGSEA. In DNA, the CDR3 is TGCAGCGTTGAAGGGTTTAGCCGCACGCAGTATTTT. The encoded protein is CSVEGFSRTQYF.

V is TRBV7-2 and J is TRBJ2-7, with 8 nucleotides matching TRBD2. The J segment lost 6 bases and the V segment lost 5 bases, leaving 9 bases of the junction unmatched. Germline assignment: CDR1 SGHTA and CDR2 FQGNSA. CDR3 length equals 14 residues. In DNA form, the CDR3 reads TGTGCCAGCAGCCTCGGGACTAGGAAGTTCGAGCAGTACTTC. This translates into CASSLGTRKFEQYF.

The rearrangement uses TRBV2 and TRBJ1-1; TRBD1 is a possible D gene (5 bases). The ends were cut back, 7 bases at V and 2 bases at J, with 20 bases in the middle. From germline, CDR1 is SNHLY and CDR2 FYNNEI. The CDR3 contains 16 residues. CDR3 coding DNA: TGTGCCAGCATCTCGGAGGGACTGAGAGTAAACACTGAAGCTTTCTTT. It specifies CASISEGLRVNTEAFF.

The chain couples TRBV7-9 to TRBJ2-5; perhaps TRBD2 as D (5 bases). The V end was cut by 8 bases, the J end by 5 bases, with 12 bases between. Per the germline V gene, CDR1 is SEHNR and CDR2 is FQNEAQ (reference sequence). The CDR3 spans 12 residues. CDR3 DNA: TGTGCCAGCCGCCCCCCGGGGGAGACCCAGTACTTC. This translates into CASRPPGETQYF.

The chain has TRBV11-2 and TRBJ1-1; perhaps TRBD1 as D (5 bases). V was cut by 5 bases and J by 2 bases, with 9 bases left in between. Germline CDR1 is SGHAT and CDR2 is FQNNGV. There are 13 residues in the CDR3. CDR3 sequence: CASSAGSNTEAFF. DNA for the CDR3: TGTGCCAGCAGCGCAGGGTCAAACACTGAAGCTTTCTTT.

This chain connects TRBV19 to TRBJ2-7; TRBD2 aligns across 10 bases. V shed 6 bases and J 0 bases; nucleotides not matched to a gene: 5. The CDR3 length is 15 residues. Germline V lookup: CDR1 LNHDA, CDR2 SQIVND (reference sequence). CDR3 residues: CASRGTSGASYEQYF. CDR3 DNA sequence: TGTGCCAGTAGAGGAACTAGCGGGGCCTCCTACGAGCAGTACTTC. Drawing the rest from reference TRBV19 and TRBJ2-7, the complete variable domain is DGGITQSPKYLFRKEGQNVTLSCEQNLNHDAMYWYRQDPGQGLRLIYYSQIVNDFQKGDIAEGYSVSREKKESFPLTVTSAQKNPTAFYLCASRGTSGASYEQYFGPGTRLTVT.

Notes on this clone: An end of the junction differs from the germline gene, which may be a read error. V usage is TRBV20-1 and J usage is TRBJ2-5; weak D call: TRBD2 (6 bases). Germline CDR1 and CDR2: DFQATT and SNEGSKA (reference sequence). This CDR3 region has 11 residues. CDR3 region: CSARDPPEGHF. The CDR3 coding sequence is TGCAGTGCTAGAGACCCCCCGGAGGGGCACTTC.

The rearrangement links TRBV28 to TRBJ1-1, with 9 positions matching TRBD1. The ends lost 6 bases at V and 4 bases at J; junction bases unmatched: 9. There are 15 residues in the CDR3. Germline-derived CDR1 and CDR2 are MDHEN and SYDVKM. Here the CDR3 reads CASRHPGQGGTEAFF. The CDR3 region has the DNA TGTGCCAGCAGACATCCGGGACAGGGAGGCACTGAAGCTTTCTTT.

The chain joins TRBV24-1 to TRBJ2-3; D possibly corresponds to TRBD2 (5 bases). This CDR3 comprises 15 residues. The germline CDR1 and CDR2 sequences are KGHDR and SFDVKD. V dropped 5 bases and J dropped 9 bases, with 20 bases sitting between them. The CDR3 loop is CATSGASSSARTQYF. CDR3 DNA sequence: TGTGCCACCAGTGGGGCTAGCTCCTCGGCACGCACGCAGTATTTT.

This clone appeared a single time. This CDR3 reads CASSLDRGRYEQYF. CDR3 DNA: TGTGCCAGCAGCCTGGACAGGGGACGCTACGAGCAGTACTTC. V gene TRBV5-6 combines with J gene TRBJ2-7; 9 nucleotides match TRBD1. The germline V gene encodes CDR1 SGHDT and CDR2 YYEEEE. This CDR3 region has 14 residues. After removal of 4 bases from V and 3 bases from J, the junction contained 5 bases not matched to a gene.

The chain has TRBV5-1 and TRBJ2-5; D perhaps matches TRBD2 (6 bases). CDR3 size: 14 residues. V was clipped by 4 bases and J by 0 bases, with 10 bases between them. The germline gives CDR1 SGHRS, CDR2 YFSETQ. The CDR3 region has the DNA TGCGCCAGCAGCCCAGGGACTCACCAAGAGACCCAGTACTTC. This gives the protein CASSPGTHQETQYF.

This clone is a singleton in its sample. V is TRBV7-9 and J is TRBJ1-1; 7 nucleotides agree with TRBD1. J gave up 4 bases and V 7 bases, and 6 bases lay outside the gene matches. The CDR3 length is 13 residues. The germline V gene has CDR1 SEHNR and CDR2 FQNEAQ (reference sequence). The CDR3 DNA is TGTGCCAGCACCTCAGGGACAGTCACTGAAGCTTTCTTT. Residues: CASTSGTVTEAFF. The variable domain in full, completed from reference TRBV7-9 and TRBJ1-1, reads DTGVSQNPRHKITKRGQNVTFRCDPISEHNRLYWYRQTLGQGPEFLTYFQNEAQLEKSRLLSDRFSAERPKGSFSTLEIQRTEQGDSAMYLCASTSGTVTEAFFGQGTRLTVV.